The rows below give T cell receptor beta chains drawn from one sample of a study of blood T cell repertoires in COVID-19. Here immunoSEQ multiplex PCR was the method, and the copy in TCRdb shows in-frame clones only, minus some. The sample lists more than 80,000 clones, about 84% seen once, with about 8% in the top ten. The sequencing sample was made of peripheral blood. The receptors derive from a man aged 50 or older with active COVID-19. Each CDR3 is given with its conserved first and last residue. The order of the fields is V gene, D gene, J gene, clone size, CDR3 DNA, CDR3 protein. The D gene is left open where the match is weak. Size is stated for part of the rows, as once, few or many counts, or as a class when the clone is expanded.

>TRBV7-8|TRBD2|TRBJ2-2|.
TGTGCCAGCAGCTCAGGACTAGCGGGAGGTCGGGGCACCGGGGAGCTGTTTTTT
CASSSGLAGGRGTGELFF
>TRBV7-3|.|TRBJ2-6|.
TGTGCCAGCAGCTTGGCTCCTGGGGCCAACGTCCTGACTTTC
CASSLAPGANVLTF
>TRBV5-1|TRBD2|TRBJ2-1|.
TGCGCCAGCAGCTTGGGGGGAGGGGCGACCTACAATGAGCAGTTCTTC
CASSLGGGATYNEQFF
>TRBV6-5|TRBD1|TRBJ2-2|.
TGTGCCAGCACCACACAGGGGGCTACCACCGGGGAGCTGTTTTTT
CASTTQGATTGELFF
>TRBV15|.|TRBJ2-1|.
TGTGCCACCAGCAGAGCCGATCATACCCGACACTACAATGAGCAGTTCTTC
CATSRADHTRHYNEQFF
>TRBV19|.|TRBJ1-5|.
TGTGCCAGTACGAAGGGAGGTGCCCACAATCAGCCCCAGCATTTT
CASTKGGAHNQPQHF
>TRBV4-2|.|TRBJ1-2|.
TGTGCCAGCAGCCAAGAAGCTAGGCCTAGGAACGCCTATGGCTACACCTTC
CASSQEARPRNAYGYTF
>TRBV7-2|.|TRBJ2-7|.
TGTGCCAGCAGCTTAGCTAAAATCTACGAGCAGTACTTC
CASSLAKIYEQYF
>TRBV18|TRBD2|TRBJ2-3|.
TGTGCCAGCTCACCACCGTCCCTAGCGGGGGCATATACGCAGTATTTT
CASSPPSLAGAYTQYF
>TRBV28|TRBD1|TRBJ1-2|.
TGTGCCAGCAGGTCAACTACCACAGGGGCCTATGGCTACACCTTC
CASRSTTTGAYGYTF
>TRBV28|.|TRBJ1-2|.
TGTGCCAGCAGTTTAAGGGGAAACTATGGCTACACCTTC
CASSLRGNYGYTF
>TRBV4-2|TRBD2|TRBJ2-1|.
TGTGCCAGCAGCCAAGGGACTAGCGGGGGGCCGGACTCCTACAATGAGCAGTTCTTC
CASSQGTSGGPDSYNEQFF
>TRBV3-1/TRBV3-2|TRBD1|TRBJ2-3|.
TGTGCCAGCAGCCAAGATTCCTGGGACAGGGAGACAGATACGCAGTATTTT
CASSQDSWDRETDTQYF
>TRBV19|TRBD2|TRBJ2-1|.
TGTGCCAGTAGTACACTAGCGGGAGGGACCGTAAACAATGAGCAGTTCTTC
CASSTLAGGTVNNEQFF
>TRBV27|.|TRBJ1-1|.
TGTGCCAGCGGAGAGGTGGGGAACACTGAAGCTTTCTTT
CASGEVGNTEAFF
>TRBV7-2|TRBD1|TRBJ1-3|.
TGTGCCAGCAGCAGGGGACAGTTAGACACCATATATTTT
CASSRGQLDTIYF
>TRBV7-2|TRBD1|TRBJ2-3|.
TGTGCCAGCTCCAGGGGGTACAGGGTAAAAGATACGCAGTATTTT
CASSRGYRVKDTQYF
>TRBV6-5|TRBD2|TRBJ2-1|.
TGTGCCAGCAGTTACCAGACTAGCGGGAGAGGTGAGCAGTTCTTC
CASSYQTSGRGEQFF
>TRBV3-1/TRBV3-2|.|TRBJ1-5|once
TGTGCCGGGCGACAGACACCTAGCAATCAGCCCCAGCATTTT
CAGRQTPSNQPQHF
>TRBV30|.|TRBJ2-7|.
TGTGCCTGGACCCCTGGTACATCCTACGAGCAGTACTTC
CAWTPGTSYEQYF
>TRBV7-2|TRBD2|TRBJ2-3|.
TGTGCCAGCAGCTTAGGCACTAGCGGGGTAGTAACGCAGTATTTT
CASSLGTSGVVTQYF
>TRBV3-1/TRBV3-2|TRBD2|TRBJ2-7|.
TGTGCCAGCAGCCAAAGGACTAGCGGGGGCCCCTACGAGCAGTACTTC
CASSQRTSGGPYEQYF
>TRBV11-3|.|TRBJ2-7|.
TGTGCCAGCAGCTTAGCAGGATACGAGCAGTACTTC
CASSLAGYEQYF
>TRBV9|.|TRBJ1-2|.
TGTGCCAGCAGCGACCCATCGGGGGGGGTTAAGGACTATGGCTACACCTTC
CASSDPSGGVKDYGYTF
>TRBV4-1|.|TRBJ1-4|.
TGCGCCAGCAGTGCGGGAACAGCGGGCCCTAATGAAAAACTGTTTTTT
CASSAGTAGPNEKLFF
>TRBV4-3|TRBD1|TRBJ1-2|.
TGCGCCAGCAGCCAAGATAGACAGGGCGCGCTGTATAACTATGGCTACACCTTC
CASSQDRQGALYNYGYTF
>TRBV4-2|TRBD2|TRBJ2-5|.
TGTGCCAGCAGCCAAGATCTAGCGGGGTACCAAGAGACCCAGTACTTC
CASSQDLAGYQETQYF
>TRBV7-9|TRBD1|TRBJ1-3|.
TGTGCCAGCAGCCCACAGGGACAGGGGTTAAACACCATATATTTT
CASSPQGQGLNTIYF
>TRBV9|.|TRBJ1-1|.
TGTGCCAGCAGGGGCCATGGTGTCGGCTCGGCTTTCTTT
CASRGHGVGSAFF
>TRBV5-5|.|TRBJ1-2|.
TGTGCCAGCAGCTTGTTGCAGTCTAACTATGGCTACACCTTC
CASSLLQSNYGYTF
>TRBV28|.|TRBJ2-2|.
TGTGCCAGCAGTTCGCCCCTAGGAGTCGGGGAGCTGTTTTTT
CASSSPLGVGELFF
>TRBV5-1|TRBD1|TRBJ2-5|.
TGCGCCAGCAGCTCGGGGACAGGGGGAGAGACCCAGTACTTC
CASSSGTGGETQYF
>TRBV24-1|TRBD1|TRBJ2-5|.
TGTGCCACCACCGCCGGACAGGGTGGGACCCAGTACTTC
CATTAGQGGTQYF
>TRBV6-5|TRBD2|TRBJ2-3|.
TGTGCCAGCAGACTAGCGGGAGCCCGTACAGATACGCAGTATTTT
CASRLAGARTDTQYF
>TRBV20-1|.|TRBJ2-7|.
TGCAGTGCTAGAAGAGCGTACGAGCAGTACTTC
CSARRAYEQYF
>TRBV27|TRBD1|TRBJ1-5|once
TGTGCCAGCAGCGACAGGGATGGAATCCAGCCCCAGCATTTT
CASSDRDGIQPQHF
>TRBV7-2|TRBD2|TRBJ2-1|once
TGTGCCAGCAGCCCGCTTTTAGGAAGCGGGACCATCCTCAATGAGCAGTTCTTC
CASSPLLGSGTILNEQFF
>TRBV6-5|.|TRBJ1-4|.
TGTGCCAGCAGTTACTCCGGACAGAATGAAAAACTGTTTTTT
CASSYSGQNEKLFF
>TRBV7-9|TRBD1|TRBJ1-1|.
TGTGCCAGCAGCTTAGGCTTACAGGGGCGAGGAATGAACACTGAAGCTTTCTTT
CASSLGLQGRGMNTEAFF
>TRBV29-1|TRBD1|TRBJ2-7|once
TGCAGCGTTGAAGGTCATAACAGGGGTGGGAGCTCCTACGAGCAGTACTTC
CSVEGHNRGGSSYEQYF
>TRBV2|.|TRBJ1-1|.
TGTGCCAGCAGTACACAGGGCCCCAACACTGAAGCTTTCTTT
CASSTQGPNTEAFF
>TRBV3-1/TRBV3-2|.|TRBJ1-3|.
TGTGCCAGCAGCCAAGATGTCGCCTTCGGTTTATATTTT
CASSQDVAFGLYF
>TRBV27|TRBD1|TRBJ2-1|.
TGTGCCAGCAGTTCCAACCGGGACAGGGGTCACAATGAGCAGTTCTTC
CASSSNRDRGHNEQFF
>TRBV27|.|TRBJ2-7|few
TGTGCCAGCAGCCTCTCCAGGGGCCCCTACGAGCAGTACTTC
CASSLSRGPYEQYF
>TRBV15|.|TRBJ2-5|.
TGTGCCACCACGCCTTGGGGAACTGGAGGAAAAGAGACCCAGTACTTC
CATTPWGTGGKETQYF
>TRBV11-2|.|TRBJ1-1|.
TGTGCCAGCAGCATTTCCCCGGGGGAAACTGAAGCTTTCTTT
CASSISPGETEAFF